The clone carrying this TCR beta chain came up many times. As for time point: pre-sensitization, week 0. Stated treatment: therapeutic diphenylcyclopropenone sensitization with weekly scalp DPC. The data derive from a study of human T cells and chemical hapten exposure. Germline CDR1 reads SGHVS; CDR2 reads FQNEAQ. This CDR3 comprises 14 residues. Trimming removed 5 bases at V and 5 bases at J, with 15 bases between. TCRdb fed the RACE reads into MiXCR, producing one record per CDR3 protein. The sample records 62,000 or so distinct CDR3 sequences, roughly 9.8% being singletons. The sequenced sample was whole blood, obtained in connection with sensitization to the hapten diphenylcyclopropenone (DPC). The rearrangement uses TRBV7-8 and TRBJ2-5, with D perhaps matching TRBD2 (6 bases). The sequence was collected from a woman between 50 and 59 years old with alopecia areata. Some clones in this sample may be carry-over from other donors' samples. Here the CDR3 DNA reads TGTGCCAGCAGCCCCCGGAGGGCGCCGGAGACCCAGTACTTC. It yields the protein CASSPRRAPETQYF.